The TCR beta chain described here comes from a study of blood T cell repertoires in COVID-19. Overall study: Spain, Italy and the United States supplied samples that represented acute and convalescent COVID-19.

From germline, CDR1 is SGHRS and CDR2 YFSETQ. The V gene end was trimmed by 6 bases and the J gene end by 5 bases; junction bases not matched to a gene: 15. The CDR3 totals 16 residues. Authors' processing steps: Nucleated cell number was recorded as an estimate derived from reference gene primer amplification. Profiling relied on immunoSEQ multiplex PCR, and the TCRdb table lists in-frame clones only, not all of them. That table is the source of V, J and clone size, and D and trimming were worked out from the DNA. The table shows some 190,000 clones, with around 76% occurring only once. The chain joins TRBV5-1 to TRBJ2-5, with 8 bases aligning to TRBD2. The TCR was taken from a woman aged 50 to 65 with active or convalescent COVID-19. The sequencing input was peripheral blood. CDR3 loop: CASTPGSGGPGETQYF. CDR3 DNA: TGCGCCAGCACCCCGGGATCGGGGGGGCCCGGTGAGACCCAGTACTTC.